Listed below are T cell receptor beta chains from one sample, sequenced in a study of blood T cell repertoires in COVID-19. Here immunoSEQ multiplex PCR was the method, and the copy in TCRdb shows in-frame clones only, minus some. Found here are some 300,000 clones, over 90% of them singletons; the top ten hold roughly 3.6%. The sequencing input was PBMCs or T cells enriched from blood (not recorded which). These receptor sequences come from a woman aged 25-40 years who had been exposed to COVID-19. Each CDR3 is given with its conserved first and last residue. The D gene is left open where the match is weak. Clone size appears in some rows only: once, few, many, or a class for an expanded clone.

TRBJ2-4 | 18 | NA | TRBV19 | NA | TGTGCCAGTAGTCCAACTACGGTGGGTTGGGAGGCCAAAAACATTCAGTACTTC | CASSPTTVGWEAKNIQYF
TRBJ2-3 | 17 | TRBD2 | TRBV29-1 | NA | TGCAGCGTTGAAGGGCGAGGGAGCGGGGGGCCCTCAGATACGCAGTATTTT | CSVEGRGSGGPSDTQYF
TRBJ2-3 | 15 | NA | TRBV19 | NA | TGTGCCAGTAGTACCAACTACGGGGGCACAGATACGCAGTATTTT | CASSTNYGGTDTQYF
TRBJ1-5 | 13 | TRBD1 | TRBV6-5 | NA | TGTGCCAGCCGGAGAACAGGGGTCCAGCCCCAGCATTTT | CASRRTGVQPQHF
TRBJ2-7 | 16 | NA | TRBV7-2 | NA | TGTGCCAGCAGCTTAGATAGTAACGCCCGTTTGTACGAGCAGTACTTC | CASSLDSNARLYEQYF
TRBJ1-4 | 14 | TRBD1 | TRBV19 | NA | TGTGCCAGTAGTGCTGATCCGGACAGGGCGGAACTGTTTTTT | CASSADPDRAELFF
TRBJ2-7 | 12 | TRBD1 | TRBV2 | NA | TGTGCCAGCGGACAGGGTCCATACGAGCAGTACTTC | CASGQGPYEQYF
TRBJ1-1 | 16 | TRBD1 | TRBV7-2 | NA | TGTGCCAGCAGCTTTAGAGGACAGGTCATGAACACTGAAGCTTTCTTT | CASSFRGQVMNTEAFF
TRBJ2-7 | 11 | NA | TRBV29-1 | NA | TGCAGCGTTTCAGGGTCCTACGAGCAGTACTTC | CSVSGSYEQYF
TRBJ1-2 | 15 | TRBD1 | TRBV18 | NA | TGTGCCAGCTCACAAGACAGGGGGTCCCTCTATGGCTACACCTTC | CASSQDRGSLYGYTF
TRBJ2-2 | 14 | NA | TRBV30 | NA | TGTGCCTGGGATTATGGACAGAACACCGGGGAGCTGTTTTTT | CAWDYGQNTGELFF
TRBJ2-7 | 14 | TRBD1 | TRBV10-3 | NA | TGTGCCATCAGTGTGGACAGGAGCTCCTACGAGCAGTACTTC | CAISVDRSSYEQYF
TRBJ1-2 | 14 | NA | TRBV6-5 | NA | TGTGCCAGCAGTTACGCAGGGGTGGCCTATGGCTACACCTTC | CASSYAGVAYGYTF
TRBJ1-3 | 17 | TRBD1 | TRBV7-2 | NA | TGTGCCAGCAGCCCCCGACAGGGGACAGTCTCTGGAAACACCATATATTTT | CASSPRQGTVSGNTIYF
TRBJ1-6 | 17 | TRBD1 | TRBV9 | NA | TGTGCCAGCAGCGTTGGACAGGGGATATCCTATAATTCACCCCTCCACTTT | CASSVGQGISYNSPLHF
TRBJ1-2 | 15 | NA | TRBV3-1/TRBV3-2 | NA | TGTGCCAGCAGCCCCTTCGGAGGGGACTTTTATGGCTACACCTTC | CASSPFGGDFYGYTF
TRBJ1-4 | 13 | TRBD1 | TRBV12-3/TRBV12-4 | NA | TGTGCCAGCAGTTCCCGACAGGGAGGAAAACTGTTTTTT | CASSSRQGGKLFF
TRBJ1-2 | 15 | NA | TRBV24-1 | NA | TGTGCCACCAGTGGAGGGGACAAACCTACCTCTGGCTACACCTTC | CATSGGDKPTSGYTF
TRBJ2-7 | 16 | NA | TRBV4-3 | NA | TGCGCCAGCAGCCAACTGGGACACCCCCTGAGAAACGAGCAGTACTTC | CASSQLGHPLRNEQYF
TRBJ2-3 | 16 | TRBD2 | TRBV7-2 | NA | TGTGCCAGCAGCCCCCTTACGAGCGGGACGCCGTATACGCAGTATTTT | CASSPLTSGTPYTQYF
TRBJ1-2 | 16 | NA | TRBV4-2 | NA | TGTGCCAGCAGCCAAGAGTATTCCCCCGGGAGCTATGGCTACACCTTC | CASSQEYSPGSYGYTF
TRBJ1-2 | 14 | TRBD1 | TRBV6-6 | NA | TGTGCCAGCAGCACCGGGACAGGTCCCTATGGCTACACCTTC | CASSTGTGPYGYTF
TRBJ2-2 | 16 | NA | TRBV5-1 | NA | TGCGCCAGCAGTCAATTTTTTGGGCAGGGGACCGGGGAGCTGTTTTTT | CASSQFFGQGTGELFF
TRBJ1-2 | 16 | TRBD1 | TRBV5-1 | NA | TGCGCCAGCAGCTTGTCCCTAAGGACAGGGGCTGGCGGCTACACCTTC | CASSLSLRTGAGGYTF
TRBJ1-2 | 14 | TRBD1 | TRBV5-6 | NA | TGTGCCAGCGCCCGGGGGACAGTTAGCTATGGCTACACCTTC | CASARGTVSYGYTF
TRBJ1-1 | 13 | NA | TRBV4-3 | NA | TGCGCCAGCAGCCAAGCCTCGGGCACTGAAGCTTTCTTT | CASSQASGTEAFF
TRBJ1-2 | 14 | NA | TRBV5-1 | once | TGCGCCAGCAGCTTGCGTGGCAGGTCAGATGGCTACACCTTC | CASSLRGRSDGYTF
TRBJ2-3 | 15 | TRBD2 | TRBV14 | NA | TGTGCCAGCAGCCAAGGACTAGCGGGGGAAGATACGCAGTATTTT | CASSQGLAGEDTQYF
TRBJ1-5 | 14 | NA | TRBV3-1/TRBV3-2 | NA | TGTGCCAGCAGCCAAGCAGGGGTTCAACAGCCCCAGCATTTT | CASSQAGVQQPQHF
TRBJ1-5 | 16 | NA | TRBV4-1 | few | TGCGCCAGCAGCCAAGCAGGGGATTATGGCAATCAGCCCCAGCATTTT | CASSQAGDYGNQPQHF
TRBJ2-1 | 12 | NA | TRBV5-1 | NA | TGCGCCAGCAGCCAGACCGGGACAATGCCGTTCTTC | CASSQTGTMPFF
TRBJ1-6 | 16 | NA | TRBV4-1 | NA | TGCGCCAGCAGCCAAGTGCGCCAGGGGAATAATTCACCCCTCCACTTT | CASSQVRQGNNSPLHF
TRBJ1-1 | 15 | NA | TRBV11-2 | once | TGTGCCAGCAGCTTACGTCCGGGCAGGGCCACTGAAGCTTTCTTT | CASSLRPGRATEAFF
TRBJ2-7 | 15 | TRBD1 | TRBV9 | NA | TGTGCCAGCAGCGGATCCGGGACAGGGTTCTACGAGCAGTACTTC | CASSGSGTGFYEQYF
TRBJ2-2 | 15 | NA | TRBV6-5 | NA | TGTGCCAGCAGCCTACAGGGGGGGTACACCGGGGAGCTGTTTTTT | CASSLQGGYTGELFF
TRBJ2-3 | 14 | TRBD2 | TRBV6-2/TRBV6-3 | NA | TGTGCCAGCAGTGCAGCGGGGGGGAAAGATACGCAGTATTTT | CASSAAGGKDTQYF
TRBJ1-1 | 15 | NA | TRBV27 | NA | TGTGCCAGCAGTTTATGGGGAGGGGTGAACACTGAAGCTTTCTTT | CASSLWGGVNTEAFF
TRBJ2-2 | 16 | TRBD2 | TRBV9 | NA | TGTGCCAGCAGCGTCCACTCTAGCGGGGGGACCGGGGAGCTGTTTTTT | CASSVHSSGGTGELFF
TRBJ1-2 | 14 | TRBD1 | TRBV5-1 | once | TGCGCCAGCAGTCCGATGACAGGGGACTATGGCTACACCTTC | CASSPMTGDYGYTF
TRBJ2-2 | 16 | NA | TRBV4-2 | NA | TGTGCCAGCAGCCCGAGGGGGGGGCCCTCCCCCGGGGAGCTGTTTTTT | CASSPRGGPSPGELFF
TRBJ1-4 | 14 | NA | TRBV15 | NA | TGTGCCACCAGCAGACCCCGGACTAATGAAAAACTGTTTTTT | CATSRPRTNEKLFF